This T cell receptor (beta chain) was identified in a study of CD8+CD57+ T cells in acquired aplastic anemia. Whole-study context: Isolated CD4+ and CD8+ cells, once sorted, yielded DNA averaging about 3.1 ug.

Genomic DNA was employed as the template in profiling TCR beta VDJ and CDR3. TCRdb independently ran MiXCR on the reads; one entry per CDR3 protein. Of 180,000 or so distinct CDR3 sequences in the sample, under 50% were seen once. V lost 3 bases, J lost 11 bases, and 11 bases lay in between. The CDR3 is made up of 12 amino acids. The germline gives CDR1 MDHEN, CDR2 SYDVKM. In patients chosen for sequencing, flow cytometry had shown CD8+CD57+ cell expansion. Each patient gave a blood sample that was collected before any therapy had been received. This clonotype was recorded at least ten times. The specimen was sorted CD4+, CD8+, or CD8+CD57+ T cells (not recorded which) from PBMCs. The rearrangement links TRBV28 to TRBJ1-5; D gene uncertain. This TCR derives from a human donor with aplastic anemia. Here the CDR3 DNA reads TGTGCCAGCAGTTTCGGAGCGAGGGCCCAGCATTTT. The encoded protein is CASSFGARAQHF.